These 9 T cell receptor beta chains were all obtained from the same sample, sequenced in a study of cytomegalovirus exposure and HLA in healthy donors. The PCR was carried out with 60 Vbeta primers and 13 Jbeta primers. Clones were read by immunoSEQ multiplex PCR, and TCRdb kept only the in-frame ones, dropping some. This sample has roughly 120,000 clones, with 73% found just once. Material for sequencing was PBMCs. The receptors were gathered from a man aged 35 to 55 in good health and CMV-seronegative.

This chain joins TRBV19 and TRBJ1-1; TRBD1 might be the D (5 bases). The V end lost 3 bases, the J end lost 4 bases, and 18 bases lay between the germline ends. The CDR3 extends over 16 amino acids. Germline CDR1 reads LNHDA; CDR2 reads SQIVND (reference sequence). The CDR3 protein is CASSIFAGRNPTEAFF. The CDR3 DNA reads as TGTGCCAGTAGTATTTTTGCAGGGCGAAACCCCACTGAAGCTTTCTTT.

CDR3 in DNA: TGTGCCAGCAGCTTGGAGACAGGGCGCTATGGCTACACCTTC. It encodes CASSLETGRYGYTF. V gene TRBV5-4 combines with J gene TRBJ1-2, with 7 nucleotides matching TRBD1. CDR1 and CDR2 (germline): SGHNT, YYREEE (reference sequence). CDR3 length: 14 residues. V lost 0 bases, J lost 4 bases, and 3 bases stayed unmatched.

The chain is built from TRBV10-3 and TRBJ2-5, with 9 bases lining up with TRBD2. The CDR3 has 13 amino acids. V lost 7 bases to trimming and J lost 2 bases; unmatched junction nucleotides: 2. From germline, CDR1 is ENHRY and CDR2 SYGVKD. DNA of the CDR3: TGTGCCATCAACGCGGGGGGGCAAGAGACCCAGTACTTC. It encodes CAINAGGQETQYF.

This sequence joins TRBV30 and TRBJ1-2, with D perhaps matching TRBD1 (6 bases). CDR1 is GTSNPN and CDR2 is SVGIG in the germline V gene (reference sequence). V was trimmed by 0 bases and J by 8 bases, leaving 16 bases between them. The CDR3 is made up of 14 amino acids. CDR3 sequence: CAWSVGGETGGYTF. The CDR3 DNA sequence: TGTGCCTGGAGTGTAGGGGGGGAAACTGGGGGCTACACCTTC.

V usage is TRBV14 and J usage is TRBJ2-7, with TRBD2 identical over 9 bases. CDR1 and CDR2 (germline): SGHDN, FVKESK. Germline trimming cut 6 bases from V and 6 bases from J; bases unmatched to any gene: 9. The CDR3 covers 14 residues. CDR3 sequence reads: CASSLGLALAEQYF. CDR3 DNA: TGTGCCAGCAGTCTAGGACTAGCGTTAGCCGAGCAGTACTTC.

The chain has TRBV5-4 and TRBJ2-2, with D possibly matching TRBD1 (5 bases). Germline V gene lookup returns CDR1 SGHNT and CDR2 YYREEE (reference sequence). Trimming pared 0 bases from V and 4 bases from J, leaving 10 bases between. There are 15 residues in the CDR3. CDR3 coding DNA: TGTGCCAGCAGCTTGGACTGGGGCCCCACCGGGGAGCTGTTTTTT. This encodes CASSLDWGPTGELFF.

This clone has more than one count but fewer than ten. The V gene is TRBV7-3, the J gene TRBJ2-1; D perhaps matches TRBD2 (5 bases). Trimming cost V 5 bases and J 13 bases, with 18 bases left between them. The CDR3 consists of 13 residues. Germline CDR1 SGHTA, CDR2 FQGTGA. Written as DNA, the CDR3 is TGTGCCAGCAGCACCGGGGTAGCCGGGAAACAGTTCTTC. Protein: CASSTGVAGKQFF.

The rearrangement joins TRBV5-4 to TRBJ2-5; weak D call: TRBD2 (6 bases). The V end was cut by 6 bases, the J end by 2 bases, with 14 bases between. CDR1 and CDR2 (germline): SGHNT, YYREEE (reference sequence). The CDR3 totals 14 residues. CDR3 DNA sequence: TGTGCCAGCACCCTAACTAGCAATCAAGAGACCCAGTACTTC. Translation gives CASTLTSNQETQYF. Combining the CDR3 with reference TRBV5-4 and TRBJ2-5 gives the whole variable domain ETGVTQSPTHLIKTRGQQVTLRCSSQSGHNTVSWYQQALGQGPQFIFQYYREEENGRGNFPPRFSGLQFPNYSSELNVNALELDDSALYLCASTLTSNQETQYFGPGTRLLVL.

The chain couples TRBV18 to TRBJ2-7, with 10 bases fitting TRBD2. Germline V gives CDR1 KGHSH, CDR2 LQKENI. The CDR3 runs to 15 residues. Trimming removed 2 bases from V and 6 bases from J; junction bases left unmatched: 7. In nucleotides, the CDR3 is TGTGCCAGCTCACCAAGCACTAGCGGGGATTGCGAGCAGTACTTC. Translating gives CASSPSTSGDCEQYF.